These T cell receptor beta chains were read from a single sample in a study of T cell changes during pregnancy in multiple sclerosis. Using immunoSEQ multiplex PCR, the repertoire was profiled, and TCRdb retains in-frame clones only, with some absent. The data show more than 50,000 clones, with 70% to 90% seen just once and 2% to 3% held by the top ten. The sample here was peripheral blood, taken in the first trimester of pregnancy. The receptors originated from a female donor with multiple sclerosis, enrolled in a pregnancy study. Each CDR3 is given with its conserved first and last residue. A D gene is named only where the DNA matches it firmly. The size field is filled for only some rows; it gives once, few, many or a size class.

J gene: TRBJ2-5
V gene: TRBV9
D gene: TRBD1
clone size: .
CDR3 DNA: TGTGCCAGCAGCGGGATGACAGGGTGGGAGACCCAGTACTTC
CDR3 protein: CASSGMTGWETQYF

J gene: TRBJ2-3
V gene: TRBV30
D gene: .
clone size: .
CDR3 DNA: TGTGCCTGGACTGGTAGTAGCACAGATACGCAGTATTTT
CDR3 protein: CAWTGSSTDTQYF

J gene: TRBJ2-7
V gene: TRBV5-1
D gene: .
clone size: .
CDR3 DNA: TGCGCCAGCAGCTTTACCCGGGGTTCCTACGAGCAGTACTTC
CDR3 protein: CASSFTRGSYEQYF

J gene: TRBJ2-7
V gene: TRBV25-1
D gene: .
clone size: .
CDR3 DNA: TGTGCCAGCAGTTCCCAGGAACTCTACGAGCAGTACTTC
CDR3 protein: CASSSQELYEQYF

J gene: TRBJ2-1
V gene: TRBV6-6
D gene: .
clone size: .
CDR3 DNA: TGTGCCAGCAGAGGAGGAGTTTACAATGAGCAGTTCTTC
CDR3 protein: CASRGGVYNEQFF

J gene: TRBJ2-7
V gene: TRBV7-2
D gene: TRBD1
clone size: .
CDR3 DNA: TGTGCCAGCAGCCGAACGGGACAGAGCGGCTCCTACGAGCAGTACTTC
CDR3 protein: CASSRTGQSGSYEQYF

J gene: TRBJ1-2
V gene: TRBV5-5
D gene: TRBD1
clone size: .
CDR3 DNA: TGTGCCAGCAGCTTCGAACAGGGGCGGTTGGCCTATGGCTACACCTTC
CDR3 protein: CASSFEQGRLAYGYTF

J gene: TRBJ2-1
V gene: TRBV10-2
D gene: TRBD2
clone size: .
CDR3 DNA: TGCGCCAGCAGTGAGTCGGAGGCTAGCGGGAGGCATGAGCAGTTCTTC
CDR3 protein: CASSESEASGRHEQFF

J gene: TRBJ2-2
V gene: TRBV5-1
D gene: .
clone size: .
CDR3 DNA: TGCGCCAGCAGCTTGATGGAGGCCGGGGAGCTGTTTTTT
CDR3 protein: CASSLMEAGELFF

J gene: TRBJ1-1
V gene: TRBV2
D gene: .
clone size: .
CDR3 DNA: TGTGCCAGCAGTGAAACGGCAGGAAGTGTCGTGAACACTGAAGCTTTCTTT
CDR3 protein: CASSETAGSVVNTEAFF

J gene: TRBJ1-4
V gene: TRBV19
D gene: TRBD1
clone size: .
CDR3 DNA: TGTGCCAGTAGTATCTATCCGGGACAGGGGCAAGAAAAACTGTTTTTT
CDR3 protein: CASSIYPGQGQEKLFF

J gene: TRBJ1-5
V gene: TRBV11-2
D gene: .
clone size: .
CDR3 DNA: TGTGCCAGCAGTCTCCGGGCAGGGGCCGTAAATCAGCCCCAGCATTTT
CDR3 protein: CASSLRAGAVNQPQHF

J gene: TRBJ1-1
V gene: TRBV9
D gene: TRBD1
clone size: .
CDR3 DNA: TGTGCCAGCAGCACACAGGGGGCCACTGAAGCTTTCTTT
CDR3 protein: CASSTQGATEAFF

J gene: TRBJ1-1
V gene: TRBV7-9
D gene: .
clone size: .
CDR3 DNA: TGTGCCAGCAGGGAGGGAATCAGGGTTACGAACACTGAAGCTTTCTTT
CDR3 protein: CASREGIRVTNTEAFF

J gene: TRBJ1-5
V gene: TRBV27
D gene: .
clone size: .
CDR3 DNA: TGTGCCAGCAGTCCCCTAGTCGGCAGCTCCAATCAGCCCCAGCATTTT
CDR3 protein: CASSPLVGSSNQPQHF

J gene: TRBJ1-4
V gene: TRBV18
D gene: .
clone size: .
CDR3 DNA: TGTGCCAGCTCTCTTGACTTAAGGCATGAAAAACTGTTTTTT
CDR3 protein: CASSLDLRHEKLFF

J gene: TRBJ1-2
V gene: TRBV30
D gene: TRBD1
clone size: .
CDR3 DNA: TGTGCCTGGACAACAGGGGGTTATGGCTACACCTTC
CDR3 protein: CAWTTGGYGYTF

J gene: TRBJ2-1
V gene: TRBV10-1
D gene: TRBD2
clone size: .
CDR3 DNA: TGCGCCAGCAGTGTAACGGGAGGGCGAGCCTACAATGAGCAGTTCTTC
CDR3 protein: CASSVTGGRAYNEQFF

J gene: TRBJ2-7
V gene: TRBV11-2
D gene: .
clone size: .
CDR3 DNA: TGTGCCAGCAGCTTCTTCGCCGCCGGGCAGTACTTC
CDR3 protein: CASSFFAAGQYF

J gene: TRBJ1-1
V gene: TRBV19
D gene: .
clone size: .
CDR3 DNA: TGTGCCAGTACCCATATATGGACAAAGAACATGAACACTGAAGCTTTCTTT
CDR3 protein: CASTHIWTKNMNTEAFF

J gene: TRBJ2-4
V gene: TRBV10-3
D gene: .
clone size: .
CDR3 DNA: TGTGCCATCAGTGGAGAGCGGCCCTTAGCCAAAAACATTCAGTACTTC
CDR3 protein: CAISGERPLAKNIQYF

J gene: TRBJ1-4
V gene: TRBV4-3
D gene: TRBD1
clone size: .
CDR3 DNA: TGCGCCAGCAGCCAGACTACGACAGGGGGCGATGAAAAACTGTTTTTT
CDR3 protein: CASSQTTTGGDEKLFF

J gene: TRBJ1-1
V gene: TRBV18
D gene: .
clone size: .
CDR3 DNA: TGTGCCAGCTCACCACCGTGGGGAGAGAACACTGAAGCTTTCTTT
CDR3 protein: CASSPPWGENTEAFF

J gene: TRBJ2-7
V gene: TRBV30
D gene: .
clone size: .
CDR3 DNA: TGTGCCTGGAGTTGGGGGGGGCCCTCCTACGAGCAGTACTTC
CDR3 protein: CAWSWGGPSYEQYF

J gene: TRBJ2-7
V gene: TRBV28
D gene: .
clone size: .
CDR3 DNA: TGTGCCAGCAGACCTCACACGGGGACCTACGAGCAGTACTTC
CDR3 protein: CASRPHTGTYEQYF

J gene: TRBJ2-5
V gene: TRBV9
D gene: TRBD2
clone size: .
CDR3 DNA: TGTGCCAGCAGCGTAGGACTAGCGGGAGAAGGAAAGACCCAGTACTTC
CDR3 protein: CASSVGLAGEGKTQYF

J gene: TRBJ2-7
V gene: TRBV7-9
D gene: TRBD2
clone size: .
CDR3 DNA: TGTGCCAGCAGCTTAGAGGCAAGCGGGGGGGCCTACGAGCAGTACTTC
CDR3 protein: CASSLEASGGAYEQYF

J gene: TRBJ2-5
V gene: TRBV20-1
D gene: .
clone size: .
CDR3 DNA: TGCAGTGCTAAGCCTCAAGAGACCCAGTACTTC
CDR3 protein: CSAKPQETQYF

J gene: TRBJ2-1
V gene: TRBV9
D gene: .
clone size: .
CDR3 DNA: TGTGCCAGCAGCATCGCCGGGACTTTTCTGGGGAATGAGCAGTTCTTC
CDR3 protein: CASSIAGTFLGNEQFF

J gene: TRBJ2-2
V gene: TRBV5-1
D gene: TRBD2
clone size: .
CDR3 DNA: TGCGCCAGCAGCTTGAGCGGGGGGAGGACCGGGGAGCTGTTTTTT
CDR3 protein: CASSLSGGRTGELFF

J gene: TRBJ2-2
V gene: TRBV7-6
D gene: .
clone size: .
CDR3 DNA: TGTGCCAGCAGCTTAGTGATTCGTAGGCAGGGGCCGACCGGGGAGCTGTTTTTT
CDR3 protein: CASSLVIRRQGPTGELFF

J gene: TRBJ1-5
V gene: TRBV7-9
D gene: TRBD1
clone size: .
CDR3 DNA: TGTGCCAGCAGCATGGGACAGGGAGTGAGTCAGCCCCAGCATTTT
CDR3 protein: CASSMGQGVSQPQHF

J gene: TRBJ1-1
V gene: TRBV11-2
D gene: TRBD1
clone size: .
CDR3 DNA: TGTGCCAGCAGCTTAAAGTTTGGGACAGTAAACACTGAAGCTTTCTTT
CDR3 protein: CASSLKFGTVNTEAFF

J gene: TRBJ2-7
V gene: TRBV18
D gene: .
clone size: .
CDR3 DNA: TGTGCCAGCTCTCTGAGCGGGCTCTCCTACGAGCAGTACTTC
CDR3 protein: CASSLSGLSYEQYF

J gene: TRBJ2-3
V gene: TRBV19
D gene: TRBD1
clone size: .
CDR3 DNA: TGTGCCAGTACCCCCGGGACAGTTAGTTATACGCAGTATTTT
CDR3 protein: CASTPGTVSYTQYF

J gene: TRBJ2-1
V gene: TRBV5-1
D gene: .
clone size: .
CDR3 DNA: TGCGCCAGCAGCTACGCTGGGCTGGGTGTCTACAATGAGCAGTTCTTC
CDR3 protein: CASSYAGLGVYNEQFF

J gene: TRBJ2-7
V gene: TRBV7-6
D gene: .
clone size: .
CDR3 DNA: TGTGCCAGCAGCTTAGGCCTAGACCCGACCGTCTACGAGCAGTACTTC
CDR3 protein: CASSLGLDPTVYEQYF

J gene: TRBJ2-5
V gene: TRBV5-4
D gene: TRBD1
clone size: .
CDR3 DNA: TGTGCCAGCAGCCCCCGATCCGGGACAGGGGGCGAGACCCAGTACTTC
CDR3 protein: CASSPRSGTGGETQYF

J gene: TRBJ2-1
V gene: TRBV18
D gene: TRBD1
clone size: .
CDR3 DNA: TGTGCCAGCTCACCATACGAGGGGGCGACCTACAATGAGCAGTTCTTC
CDR3 protein: CASSPYEGATYNEQFF

J gene: TRBJ2-7
V gene: TRBV6-5
D gene: .
clone size: .
CDR3 DNA: TGTGCCAGCAGTTATAACAGGGAGTACGAGCAGTACTTC
CDR3 protein: CASSYNREYEQYF

J gene: TRBJ2-3
V gene: TRBV5-6
D gene: .
clone size: .
CDR3 DNA: TGTGCCAGCAGCTTTCCAGCAGGGTATTTTGCCACAGATACGCAGTATTTT
CDR3 protein: CASSFPAGYFATDTQYF

J gene: TRBJ1-6
V gene: TRBV6-1
D gene: TRBD1
clone size: .
CDR3 DNA: TGTGCCAGCAGTGAAGCGGTGACAGGGGTAAATTCACCCCTCCACTTT
CDR3 protein: CASSEAVTGVNSPLHF

J gene: TRBJ1-5
V gene: TRBV19
D gene: .
clone size: .
CDR3 DNA: TGTGCCAGTAGTTTAACTGACAGTCAGCCCCAGCATTTT
CDR3 protein: CASSLTDSQPQHF

J gene: TRBJ2-2
V gene: TRBV6-1
D gene: TRBD1
clone size: .
CDR3 DNA: TGTGCCAGCAGTGAACGGACAGGGTATACCGGGGAGCTGTTTTTT
CDR3 protein: CASSERTGYTGELFF

J gene: TRBJ1-4
V gene: TRBV5-6
D gene: TRBD1
clone size: .
CDR3 DNA: TGTGCCAGCAGCTTGGGGACAGGAGATCCGCTGTTTTTT
CDR3 protein: CASSLGTGDPLFF

J gene: TRBJ1-1
V gene: TRBV9
D gene: .
clone size: .
CDR3 DNA: TGTGCCAGCAGCGTAGGTATGACGAGGATGGTGAACACTGAAGCTTTCTTT
CDR3 protein: CASSVGMTRMVNTEAFF

J gene: TRBJ1-1
V gene: TRBV12-5
D gene: .
clone size: .
CDR3 DNA: TGTGCTAGTGGTTTCCTCGGGGGGACTGAAGCTTTCTTT
CDR3 protein: CASGFLGGTEAFF

J gene: TRBJ2-7
V gene: TRBV7-2
D gene: TRBD2
clone size: .
CDR3 DNA: TGTGCCAGCAGCTTTAGCGGGGGGTCAAAGGAGCAGTACTTC
CDR3 protein: CASSFSGGSKEQYF

J gene: TRBJ2-7
V gene: TRBV7-2
D gene: TRBD2
clone size: .
CDR3 DNA: TGTGCCAGCAGCTCCCGAGGTAGCGGGGTCTACGAGCAGTACTTC
CDR3 protein: CASSSRGSGVYEQYF

J gene: TRBJ2-2
V gene: TRBV23-1
D gene: TRBD2
clone size: .
CDR3 DNA: TGCGCCAGCAGGGAGCGGGAGAACACCGGGGAGCTGTTTTTT
CDR3 protein: CASRERENTGELFF

J gene: TRBJ1-4
V gene: TRBV10-1
D gene: TRBD1
clone size: .
CDR3 DNA: TGCGCCAGCAGTCCCGGGACAGGGAGTGAAAAACTGTTTTTT
CDR3 protein: CASSPGTGSEKLFF

J gene: TRBJ1-2
V gene: TRBV29-1
D gene: .
clone size: few
CDR3 DNA: TGCAGCGTTGAAGGCTACAGGGATGGCAACTATGGCTACACCTTC
CDR3 protein: CSVEGYRDGNYGYTF

J gene: TRBJ2-5
V gene: TRBV30
D gene: TRBD2
clone size: .
CDR3 DNA: TGTGCCTGGAAAGTTGGGGCGGGGGGGCTCGAGACCCAGTACTTC
CDR3 protein: CAWKVGAGGLETQYF